The 4 T cell receptor beta chains given below trace back to one sample, sequenced in a study of regulatory T cells in long-lasting Graves disease. Through Arm-PCR of CDR3 regions and iRepertoire HTBI primers, TCR beta libraries were built. TCRdb ran MiXCR on the multiplex PCR reads and lists one entry per CDR3 protein. The sample carries approximately 210,000 distinct CDR3 sequences, approximately 20% recorded once. Regarding time point: newly diagnosed GD, antithyroid drugs for less than 3 months. PBMCs were the source of the RNA used for TCR sequencing. Source: peripheral blood mononuclear cells (PBMCs), taken at new diagnosis, from a patient treated with antithyroid drugs. The source is a female donor with Graves disease.

This clonotype has at least ten counts. CDR3 nucleotide sequence: TGCAGTGCTACAGGGAACACAGATACGCAGTATTTT. It encodes CSATGNTDTQYF. The gene calls are TRBV20-1 and TRBJ2-3, with D perhaps TRBD1 (5 bases). The CDR3 covers 12 residues. Trimming stripped 4 bases from V and 2 bases from J, with 7 bases between. CDR1 DFQATT and CDR2 SNEGSKA come from the germline V gene (reference sequence).

The chain recombines TRBV12-3 or TRBV12-4 with TRBJ1-1; D is uncertain. The V gene lost 4 bases and the J gene lost 7 bases, with 7 bases spanning the gap. The CDR3 sequence is 11 residues long. CDR3 in DNA: TGTGCCAGCAGTTCGGGGAGTGAAGCTTTCTTT. Translation: CASSSGSEAFF.

This clonotype was picked up many times. The CDR3 sequence is CATSDTLNGYTF. CDR3 DNA sequence: TGTGCCACCAGTGATACGCTCAATGGCTACACCTTC. The J gene is TRBJ1-2, the V gene TRBV24-1; D gene uncertain. V lost 3 bases, J lost 6 bases, and 7 bases lay in between. The CDR3 runs to 12 residues. The germline V gene has CDR1 KGHDR and CDR2 SFDVKD.

This clonotype was detected ten times or more. The chain combines TRBV4-2 with TRBJ1-4; 7 bases are a match to TRBD1. Germline lookup yields CDR1 LGHNA and CDR2 YNFKEQ. Unmatched junction bases numbered 14, after V lost 1 base and J lost 6 bases. The CDR3 extends over 18 amino acids. The CDR3 protein is CASSQVTGFTFQDEKLFF. CDR3 sequence (DNA): TGTGCCAGCAGCCAAGTGACAGGGTTCACATTCCAGGATGAAAAACTGTTTTTT.